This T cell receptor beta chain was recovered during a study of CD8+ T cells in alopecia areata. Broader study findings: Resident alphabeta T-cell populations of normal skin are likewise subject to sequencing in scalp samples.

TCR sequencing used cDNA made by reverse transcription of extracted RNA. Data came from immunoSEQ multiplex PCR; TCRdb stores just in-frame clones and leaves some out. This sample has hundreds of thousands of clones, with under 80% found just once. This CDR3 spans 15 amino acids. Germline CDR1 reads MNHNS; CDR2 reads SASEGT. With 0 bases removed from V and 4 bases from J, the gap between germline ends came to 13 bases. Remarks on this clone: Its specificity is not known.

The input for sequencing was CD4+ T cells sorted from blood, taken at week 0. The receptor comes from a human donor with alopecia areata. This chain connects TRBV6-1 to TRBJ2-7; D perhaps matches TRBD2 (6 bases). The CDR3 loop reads CASSEALSGVYEQYF. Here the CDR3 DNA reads TGTGCCAGCAGTGAAGCCCTATCGGGGGTTTACGAGCAGTACTTC.